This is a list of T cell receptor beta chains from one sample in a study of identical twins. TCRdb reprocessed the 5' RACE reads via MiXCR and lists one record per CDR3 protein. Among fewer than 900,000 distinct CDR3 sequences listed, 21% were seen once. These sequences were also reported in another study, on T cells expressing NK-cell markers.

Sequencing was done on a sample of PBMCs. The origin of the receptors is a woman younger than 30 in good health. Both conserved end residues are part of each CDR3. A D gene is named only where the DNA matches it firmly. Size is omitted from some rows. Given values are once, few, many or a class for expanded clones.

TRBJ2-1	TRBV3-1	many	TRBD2	CASSQGKSGSLYNEQFF	TGTGCCAGCAGCCAAGGAAAGAGCGGGAGCCTCTACAATGAGCAGTTCTTC
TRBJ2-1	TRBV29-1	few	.	CSVEQAYNEQFF	TGCAGCGTTGAACAAGCTTACAATGAGCAGTTCTTC
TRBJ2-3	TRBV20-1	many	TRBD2	CSANERTRRPDTQYF	TGCAGTGCAAATGAACGGACTAGGCGGCCAGATACGCAGTATTTT
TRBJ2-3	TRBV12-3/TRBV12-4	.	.	CASSFAASTDTQYF	TGTGCCAGCAGTTTCGCAGCTAGCACAGATACGCAGTATTTT
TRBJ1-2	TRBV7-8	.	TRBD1	CASSLIAGGGPTGYTF	TGTGCCAGCAGCTTAATAGCAGGGGGCGGGCCAACCGGCTACACCTTC
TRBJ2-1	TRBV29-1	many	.	CSVVRDNEQFF	TGCAGCGTTGTAAGGGACAATGAGCAGTTCTTC
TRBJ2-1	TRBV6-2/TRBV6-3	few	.	CASSYVQEQFF	TGTGCCAGCAGTTACGTCCAGGAGCAGTTCTTC
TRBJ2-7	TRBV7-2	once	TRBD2	CASSTLTSGKSPYGQYF	TGTGCCAGCAGCACCCTGACTAGCGGGAAATCCCCCTACGGGCAGTACTTC
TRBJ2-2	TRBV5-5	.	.	CASSSSIGVNTGELFF	TGTGCCAGCAGCTCTAGCATTGGCGTGAACACCGGGGAGCTGTTTTTT
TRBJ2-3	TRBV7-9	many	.	CASSPSFSTDTQYF	TGTGCCAGCAGCCCGAGTTTCAGCACAGATACGCAGTATTTT
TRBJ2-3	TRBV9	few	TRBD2	CASSPFGAGLTDTQYF	TGTGCCAGCAGCCCCTTCGGAGCGGGACTCACAGATACGCAGTATTTT
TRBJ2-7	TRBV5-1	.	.	CASSSPDRSYEQYF	TGCGCCAGCAGCTCTCCGGACAGATCCTACGAGCAGTACTTC
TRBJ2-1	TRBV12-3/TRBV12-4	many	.	CASSLPGTRRWNEQFF	TGTGCCAGCAGTCTACCCGGGACCAGACGTTGGAATGAGCAGTTCTTC
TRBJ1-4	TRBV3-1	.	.	CASSQDSTTSKEKLFF	TGTGCCAGCAGCCAAGATTCCACTACCTCGAAGGAAAAACTGTTTTTT
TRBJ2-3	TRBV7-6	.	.	CASSLTTGEADTQYF	TGTGCCAGCAGCCTGACTACCGGTGAGGCAGATACGCAGTATTTT
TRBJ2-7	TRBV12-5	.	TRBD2	CASGPLAGGHGRKYF	TGTGCTAGTGGCCCACTAGCGGGGGGCCATGGAAGGAAGTACTTC
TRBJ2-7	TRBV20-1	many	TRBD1	CSARDLTQGVSYEQYF	TGCAGTGCTAGAGATCTAACACAGGGGGTTTCCTACGAGCAGTACTTC
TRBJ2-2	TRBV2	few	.	CASSEIAGRYTGELFF	TGTGCCAGCAGTGAGATTGCGGGGAGGTACACCGGGGAGCTGTTTTTT
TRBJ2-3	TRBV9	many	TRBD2	CASSPPGGRERDTQYF	TGTGCCAGCAGCCCTCCCGGGGGGAGGGAAAGAGATACGCAGTATTTT
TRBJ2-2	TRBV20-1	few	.	CSAIRRGPNTGELFF	TGCAGTGCGATCCGAAGGGGTCCTAACACCGGGGAGCTGTTTTTT
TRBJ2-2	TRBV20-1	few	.	CSALRRSFANTGELFF	TGCAGTGCCCTTCGGCGGTCGTTCGCGAACACCGGGGAGCTGTTTTTT
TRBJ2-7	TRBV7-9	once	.	CASGLEGFGEQYF	TGTGCCAGCGGCCTAGAGGGGTTTGGAGAGCAGTACTTC
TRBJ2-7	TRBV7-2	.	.	CASSLVPSETYEQYF	TGTGCCAGCAGCTTAGTACCTAGCGAGACCTACGAGCAGTACTTC
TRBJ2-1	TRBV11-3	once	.	CASSRVAASSYNEQFF	TGTGCCAGCAGCAGGGTAGCGGCAAGCTCCTACAATGAGCAGTTCTTC
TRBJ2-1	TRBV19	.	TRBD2	CASGGLAGYNEQFF	TGTGCCAGTGGGGGACTAGCGGGATACAATGAGCAGTTCTTC
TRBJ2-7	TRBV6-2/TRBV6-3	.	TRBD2	CASQSSTSGTYEQYF	TGTGCCAGCCAGTCCTCCACTAGCGGGACCTACGAGCAGTACTTC
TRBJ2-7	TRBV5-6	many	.	CASSLDRVAYEQYF	TGTGCCAGCAGCTTGGACAGGGTGGCTTACGAGCAGTACTTC
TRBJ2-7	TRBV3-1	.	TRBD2	CASSQDHRDSLAGGCEQYF	TGTGCCAGCAGCCAAGATCATAGGGACTCCCTAGCGGGAGGATGTGAGCAGTACTTC
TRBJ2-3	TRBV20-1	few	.	CSAGWGPNTDTQYF	TGCAGTGCCGGGTGGGGCCCAAACACAGATACGCAGTATTTT
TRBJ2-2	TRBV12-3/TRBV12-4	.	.	CASSQVLAGTGELFF	TGTGCCAGCAGTCAAGTCCTAGCCGGCACCGGGGAGCTGTTTTTT